A selection of T cell receptor beta chains follows, all from one sample in a study of blood T cells in healthy people across ages. TCRdb analysed the 5' RACE reads with MiXCR anew, one entry per CDR3 protein. The profile shows about 900,000 distinct CDR3 sequences, about 48% of them singletons. Sequenced: blood. These receptors were obtained from a man aged 25-45 years in good health. CDR3s include the opening cysteine and the closing phenylalanine or tryptophan. D genes are given only for firm matches.

v_call d_call cdr3_aa
TRBV7-2 TRBD2 CASSSSYPSGGFSYEQYF
TRBV4-1 NA CASSPPTGAYEQYF
TRBV3-1 TRBD1 CASSQVWTGMTEAFF
TRBV27 NA CASSLSRGSDHSPLHF
TRBV7-2 NA CASRPAGASTDTQYF
TRBV29-1 NA CSVGGAEKLFF
TRBV5-1 TRBD1 CASSLVGQGAGNEQFF
TRBV12-3/TRBV12-4 NA CASSSSLAVGQYF
TRBV21-1 NA CASSKDRGRVYGYTF
TRBV27 TRBD1 CASSPRQGNTRFYYNEQFF
TRBV9 NA CASSVTSAGEQFF
TRBV6-2/TRBV6-3 NA CASSQDSPVLIRPLHF
TRBV4-1 NA CANSQVQGFISYGYTF
TRBV2 NA CASSSLETGNTEAFF
TRBV11-1 NA CARYPPGGWYNEQFF
TRBV12-3/TRBV12-4 TRBD1 CTSSPGQGNEQYF
TRBV10-3 TRBD2 CAIRPAGGRTDTQYF
TRBV7-3 NA CASSLISSGANVLTF
TRBV2 NA CASNRDRPRTNFNEQFF
TRBV5-1 NA CASSLGASPSTGELFF
TRBV29-1 NA CSVEGQDPYEQYF
TRBV6-2/TRBV6-3 NA CASRERQAMNTEAFF
TRBV28 TRBD2 CASRTSGWQYF
TRBV28 TRBD2 CASSPPGLEYEQFF
TRBV13 NA CASSLVAVDGYTF
TRBV25-1 NA CASSDSWRGTEAFF
TRBV15 TRBD1 CASTAGQGDNEQFF
TRBV6-5 NA CASSYYAGPTETQYF
TRBV7-2 NA CASTVEGRGTQYF
TRBV14 TRBD1 CASSPDREDTEAFF
TRBV7-3 TRBD2 CASSLGLAGGPSTDTQYF
TRBV7-7 NA CASSFGGRQETQYF
TRBV10-3 NA CAISAKGSYNEQFF
TRBV28 TRBD2 CARSTTTSGGSYNEQFF
TRBV29-1 NA CSVEGAPGAGSGANVLTF
TRBV29-1 NA CSVEVHGGGYTF
TRBV5-1 TRBD1 CASSQLVLAGTGDIQYF
TRBV4-3 NA CASSQDRAGEAFF
TRBV10-3 NA CAISESGVSNQPQHF
TRBV4-3 NA CASSQGQVRADTQYF
TRBV20-1 NA CSARPRSSTDTQYF
TRBV5-1 TRBD2 CASSLKTSGGDTQYF
TRBV20-1 TRBD1 CSARTGPEQPQHF
TRBV7-9 NA CASSFADQGLWEKLFF
TRBV3-1 NA CASSQMDRAYEQYF
TRBV11-2 NA CASSLTLVGRGWGYSNQPQHF